This TCR beta chain was sequenced during a study of T-cell reconstitution after alpha-beta-depleted transplantation in children. The CDR3 is 16 residues long. Germline CDR1 is SNHLY and CDR2 is FYNNEI. V gave up 5 bases and J gave up 2 bases, with 16 bases separating them. Library preparation (for TCRbeta) was performed with unique molecular identifiers. MiXCR, applied by TCRdb to the PCR reads, yields one record per CDR3 protein. The sample lists approximately 420,000 distinct CDR3 sequences; about 11% were seen once. The material sequenced was PBMCs from the stem cell graft donor, taken from the stem cell graft. This receptor was identified in a human donor who donated a stem cell graft to a child with acute myeloid leukemia. The chain links TRBV2 to TRBJ2-1; D possibly corresponds to TRBD2 (6 bases). This CDR3 is CASSSWGLSTYNEQFF. The CDR3 DNA sequence: TGTGCCAGCAGTTCGTGGGGACTGTCCACCTACAATGAGCAGTTCTTC.